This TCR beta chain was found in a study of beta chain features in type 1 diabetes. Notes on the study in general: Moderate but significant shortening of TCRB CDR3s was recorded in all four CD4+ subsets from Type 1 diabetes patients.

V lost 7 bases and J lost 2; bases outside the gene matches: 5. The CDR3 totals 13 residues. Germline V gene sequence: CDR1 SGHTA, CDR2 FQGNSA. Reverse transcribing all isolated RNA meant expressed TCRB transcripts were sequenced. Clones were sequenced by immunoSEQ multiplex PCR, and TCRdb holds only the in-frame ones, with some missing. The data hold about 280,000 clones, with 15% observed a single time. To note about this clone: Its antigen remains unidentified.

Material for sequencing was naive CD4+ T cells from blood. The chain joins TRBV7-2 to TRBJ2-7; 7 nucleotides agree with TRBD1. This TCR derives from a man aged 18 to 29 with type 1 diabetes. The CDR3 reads CASTWDSTYEQYF. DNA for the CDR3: TGTGCCAGCACATGGGACAGCACCTACGAGCAGTACTTC.